This T cell receptor beta chain was identified during a study of blood T cell repertoires in COVID-19. Study overall: Nucleic acid was either cDNA or gDNA, and it came from T cells, B-cell-depleted T cells, or PBMCs.

Germline V gene sequence: CDR1 LGHNA, CDR2 YNFKEQ. CDR3 length equals 17 residues. Trimming shortened V by 2 bases and J by 1 base, and 15 bases separated the two germline ends. Participant age was about 18 to 95 years, and participants resided in about two dozen US areas. The data were produced by immunoSEQ multiplex PCR, yet TCRdb's version contains in-frame clones alone and is incomplete. The table shows approximately 220,000 clones, with around 85% occurring only once. The chain recombines TRBV4-2 with TRBJ1-3; possibly TRBD1 for D (5 bases). This clonotype was sampled from a man aged 35 to 55 who had recovered from COVID-19. Material: PBMCs or T cells enriched from blood (not recorded which). Here the CDR3 DNA reads TGTGCCAGCAGCCAAAGGGGCAGGGAATTGTCTGGAAACACCATATATTTT. Protein sequence: CASSQRGRELSGNTIYF.